The 25 T cell receptor beta chains reported below all come from one sample, sequenced in a study of blood T cell repertoires in COVID-19. Measured with immunoSEQ multiplex PCR; TCRdb has only the in-frame clones, and not every one. The profile shows about 160,000 clones, roughly 80% of them singletons. The sequencing sample was made of peripheral blood. These receptor sequences come from a man in his 70s with acute or convalescent COVID-19.

The chain carries TRBV18 and TRBJ1-3; no definite D call. The CDR3 extends over 15 amino acids. Trimming left V 5 bases short and J 0 bases short, with 11 bases between. Germline V gene lookup returns CDR1 KGHSH and CDR2 LQKENI. Written as DNA, the CDR3 is TGTGCCAGCTCAATGCCCAGGAACTCTGGAAACACCATATATTTT. Translation: CASSMPRNSGNTIYF.

V gene TRBV30 combines with J gene TRBJ1-2, with D possibly matching TRBD1 (6 bases). V was pared by 0 bases and J by 3 bases, with 23 bases between. The germline V gene encodes CDR1 GTSNPN and CDR2 SVGIG (reference sequence). The CDR3 is made up of 18 amino acids. DNA for the CDR3: TGTGCCTGGAGTGTATTGAACTGGTGGGGGCAGGGAGACTATGGCTACACCTTC. Its protein product is CAWSVLNWWGQGDYGYTF.

The V gene is TRBV5-5, the J gene TRBJ1-1; weak D call: TRBD1 (5 bases). With 3 bases removed from V and 5 bases from J, the gap between germline ends came to 14 bases. This CDR3 comprises 14 residues. Germline CDR1 SGHKS, CDR2 YYEKEE (reference sequence). CDR3 DNA sequence: TGTGCCAGCAGCTCTCGGGGGGGAGGAACTGAAGCTTTCTTT. Translation: CASSSRGGGTEAFF.

The gene calls are TRBV19 and TRBJ2-1; no clear D. The CDR3 extends over 12 amino acids. V lost 5 bases and J 3 bases, leaving 5 bases between the germline ends. The germline CDR1 and CDR2 sequences are LNHDA and SQIVND (reference sequence). The CDR3 reads CASSYFYNEQFF. For the CDR3, the DNA is TGTGCCAGTAGTTATTTCTACAATGAGCAGTTCTTC.

The chain links TRBV19 to TRBJ1-5, with 7 positions matching TRBD1. The ends lost 3 bases at V and 3 bases at J; junction bases unmatched: 5. The germline gives CDR1 LNHDA, CDR2 SQIVND (reference sequence). The CDR3 has 15 residues. The CDR3 here is CASSIAGGNNQPQHF. DNA of the CDR3: TGTGCCAGTAGTATTGCAGGGGGAAACAATCAGCCCCAGCATTTT.

The chain has TRBV21-1 and TRBJ2-7; the D segment call TRBD1 is taken from the table without a DNA check. TRBV21-1 is shown as a pseudogene. There are 14 residues in the CDR3. This chain's CDR3 is CASNRELISYEQYF. The CDR3 nucleotides are TGTGCCAGCAACAGGGAGTTAATTTCCTACGAGCAGTACTTC.

The V gene is TRBV6-2 or TRBV6-3, the J gene TRBJ2-7; 8 bases are shared with TRBD2. The CDR3 loop spans 14 amino acids. Germline V gene lookup returns CDR1 MNHEY and CDR2 SVGEGT. Trimming removed 6 bases from V and 0 bases from J; junction bases left unmatched: 4. The CDR3 DNA is TGTGCCAGCAGCTTAGCGGGGCCCTCCTACGAGCAGTACTTC. It is translated as CASSLAGPSYEQYF.

This clone has just one count. The J gene is TRBJ2-3, the V gene TRBV7-2; a possible D gene is TRBD1 (6 bases). Germline assignment: CDR1 SGHTA and CDR2 FQGNSA. Trimming stripped 5 bases from V and 6 bases from J, with 12 bases between. The CDR3 has 13 amino acids. The CDR3 loop is CASSRQVSDTQYF. CDR3 DNA: TGTGCCAGCAGCAGACAGGTCTCGGATACGCAGTATTTT. Supplemented by reference TRBV7-2 and TRBJ2-3, the full variable domain reads GAGVSQSPSNKVTEKGKDVELRCDPISGHTALYWYRQSLGQGLEFLIYFQGNSAPDKSGLPSDRFSAERTGGSVSTLTIQRTQQEDSAVYLCASSRQVSDTQYFGPGTRLTVL.

The chain carries TRBV6-5 and TRBJ1-2, with D possibly TRBD1 on 6 matching bases. The V and J ends lost 7 bases and 3 bases respectively, with 18 bases between them. Germline lookup yields CDR1 MNHEY and CDR2 SVGAGI. CDR3 length equals 15 residues. The CDR3 nucleotides are TGTGCCAGCAACGAACCAGGACAGCCTGACTATGGCTACACCTTC. Translation gives CASNEPGQPDYGYTF.

The chain joins TRBV2 to TRBJ2-1; 10 bases align to TRBD2. CDR3 size: 16 residues. CDR1 is SNHLY and CDR2 is FYNNEI in the germline V gene. The J segment lost 9 bases and the V segment lost 2 bases, leaving 10 bases of the junction unmatched. The DNA for the CDR3 is TGTGCCAGCAGTGAATTGGCTAGCGGGAGTTTTCTTGAGCAGTTCTTC. It is translated as CASSELASGSFLEQFF.

The gene calls are TRBV11-3 and TRBJ2-1; 8 bases are a match to TRBD1. Germline V gives CDR1 SGHNT, CDR2 YENEEA. This CDR3 contains 16 residues. V shed 1 base and J 1 base; nucleotides not matched to a gene: 3. The CDR3 here is CASSLARDRSYNEQFF. The CDR3 coding sequence is TGTGCCAGCAGCTTAGCTCGGGACAGGTCCTACAATGAGCAGTTCTTC.

The rearrangement uses TRBV6-5 and TRBJ1-2, with D perhaps matching TRBD1 (6 bases). The CDR3 covers 13 residues. Per germline, CDR1 MNHEY and CDR2 SVGAGI. With 2 bases removed from V and 8 bases from J, the gap between germline ends came to 12 bases. The CDR3 region is CASSYGQSGGYTF. Here the CDR3 DNA reads TGTGCCAGCAGTTACGGACAGTCGGGGGGCTACACCTTC.

The V and J genes are TRBV11-2 and TRBJ1-2; 8 bases are shared with TRBD1. CDR1 is SGHAT, CDR2 FQNNGV, per germline. The CDR3 is 16 amino acids. V trimming: 0 bases; J trimming: 5 bases; junction bases outside the gene matches: 8. CDR3: CASSLDLAGGWYGYTF. The CDR3 DNA follows: TGTGCCAGCAGCTTAGATTTGGCAGGGGGCTGGTATGGCTACACCTTC.

V and J are TRBV15 and TRBJ2-7; TRBD1 aligns across 9 bases. The V and J ends lost 4 bases and 4 bases, in that order; junction bases with no gene match: 2. This CDR3 comprises 13 residues. Germline-derived CDR1 and CDR2 are LNHNV and YYDKDF (reference sequence). For the CDR3, the DNA is TGTGCCACCAGCATACAGGGGGCGTACGAGCAGTACTTC. This encodes CATSIQGAYEQYF.

This chain uses TRBV5-6 with TRBJ1-1; 9 bases align to TRBD1. The ends lost 2 bases at V and 1 base at J; junction bases unmatched: 9. This CDR3 comprises 17 residues. Germline V gene data show CDR1 as SGHDT and CDR2 as YYEEEE. CDR3 sequence (DNA): TGTGCCAGCAGCTTCACAGGGGGCCCACAAACGAACACTGAAGCTTTCTTT. As protein: CASSFTGGPQTNTEAFF. Full variable domain (rest looked up from reference TRBV5-6 and TRBJ1-1): DAGVTQSPTHLIKTRGQQVTLRCSPKSGHDTVSWYQQALGQGPQFIFQYYEEEERQRGNFPDRFSGHQFPNYSSELNVNALLLGDSALYLCASSFTGGPQTNTEAFFGQGTRLTVV.

V and J are TRBV6-5 and TRBJ2-7; D unresolved. CDR1 MNHEY and CDR2 SVGAGI come from the germline V gene. V gave up 4 bases and J gave up 6 bases, with 10 bases separating them. This CDR3 comprises 12 residues. The CDR3 loop is CASSSRSGEQYF. CDR3 bases: TGTGCCAGCAGTTCCCGATCGGGCGAGCAGTACTTC.

The chain links TRBV12-5 to TRBJ1-6, with 8 positions matching TRBD1. Germline V CDR1 and CDR2: LGHNT, FRNRAP. The CDR3 spans 14 residues. The V gene end was trimmed by 7 bases and the J gene end by 9 bases; junction bases not matched to a gene: 8. The CDR3 sequence: CASAPDRESSPLHF. The CDR3 DNA sequence: TGTGCTAGTGCCCCGGACAGGGAAAGTTCACCCCTCCACTTT.

V usage is TRBV11-2 and J usage is TRBJ1-4; D call uncertain. The V end lost 1 base, the J end lost 8 bases, and 5 bases lay between the germline ends. This CDR3 has 12 residues. Germline-derived CDR1 and CDR2 are SGHAT and FQNNGV. The CDR3 loop is CASSLVEEKLFF. The DNA for the CDR3 is TGTGCCAGCAGCTTAGTAGAGGAAAAACTGTTTTTT.

The rearrangement joins TRBV27 to TRBJ2-1, with D perhaps matching TRBD2 (6 bases). V was cut by 4 bases and J by 8 bases, with 15 bases left in between. Per the germline V gene, CDR1 is MNHEY and CDR2 is SMNVEV (reference sequence). This CDR3 contains 14 residues. The CDR3 region is CASSSPGERDEQFF. In DNA form, the CDR3 reads TGTGCCAGCAGTTCGCCGGGGGAAAGGGATGAGCAGTTCTTC.

This clone has at least ten counts. The chain uses TRBV6-4 and TRBJ1-2; perhaps TRBD1 as D (6 bases). There are 15 residues in the CDR3. The V and J ends lost 6 bases and 0 bases respectively, with 14 bases between them. Germline lookup yields CDR1 MRHNA and CDR2 SNTAGT. The CDR3 sequence: CASRRQADTNYGYTF. The CDR3 DNA is TGTGCCAGCAGGCGACAGGCTGACACTAACTATGGCTACACCTTC.

The chain recombines TRBV5-1 with TRBJ1-3, with D unresolved. The V and J ends lost 0 bases and 0 bases respectively, with 13 bases between them. Germline CDR1 and CDR2: SGHRS and YFSETQ. There are 17 residues in the CDR3. The CDR3 reads CASSLDGRRYSGNTIYF. The CDR3 nucleotides are TGCGCCAGCAGCTTGGACGGCAGGCGATACTCTGGAAACACCATATATTTT.

The chain is built from TRBV5-4 and TRBJ2-7, with a tentative D call TRBD2 (5 bases). Germline CDR1 and CDR2: SGHNT and YYREEE (reference sequence). The CDR3 spans 14 residues. V lost 3 bases and J 5 bases, leaving 15 bases between the germline ends. CDR3 sequence: CASSSTGNRHEQYF. Here the CDR3 DNA reads TGTGCCAGCAGCTCAACCGGGAACCGCCACGAGCAGTACTTC.

The V call is TRBV27, the J call TRBJ2-1, with 10 bases lining up with TRBD2. With 6 bases clipped from V and 2 bases from J, the junction kept 4 bases outside the gene matches. Germline V gene data show CDR1 as MNHEY and CDR2 as SMNVEV (reference sequence). This CDR3 comprises 15 residues. In DNA, the CDR3 is TGTGCCAGCAGATCAGCGGGAGGGCCCTACAATGAGCAGTTCTTC. This translates into CASRSAGGPYNEQFF.

The chain recombines TRBV10-1 with TRBJ2-7; no clear D. The CDR3 is 10 residues long. V lost 10 bases, J lost 5 bases, and 9 bases lay in between. Germline V gives CDR1 WNHNN, CDR2 SYGVQD (reference sequence). The CDR3 protein is CATRANEQYF. The CDR3 DNA reads as TGCGCCACCCGCGCGAACGAGCAGTACTTC.

The rearrangement joins TRBV5-4 to TRBJ1-3, with D possibly being TRBD1 (6 bases). Trimming stripped 2 bases from V and 0 bases from J, with 9 bases between. The length of the CDR3 is 15 residues. Germline CDR1 is SGHNT and CDR2 is YYREEE (reference sequence). The CDR3 DNA follows: TGTGCCAGCAGCTTACAGACAGGCTCTGGAAACACCATATATTTT. Protein product: CASSLQTGSGNTIYF.